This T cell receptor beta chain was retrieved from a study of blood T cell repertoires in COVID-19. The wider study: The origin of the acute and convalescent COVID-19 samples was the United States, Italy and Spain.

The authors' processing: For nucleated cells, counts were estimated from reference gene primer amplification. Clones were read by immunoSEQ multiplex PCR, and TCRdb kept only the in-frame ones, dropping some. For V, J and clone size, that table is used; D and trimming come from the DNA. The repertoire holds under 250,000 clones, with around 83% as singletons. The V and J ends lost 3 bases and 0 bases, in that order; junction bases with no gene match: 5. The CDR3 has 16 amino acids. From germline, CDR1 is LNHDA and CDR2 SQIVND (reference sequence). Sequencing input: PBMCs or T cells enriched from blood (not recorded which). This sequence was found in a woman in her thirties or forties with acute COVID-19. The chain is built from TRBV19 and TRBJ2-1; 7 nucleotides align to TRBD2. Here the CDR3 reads CASSIGREGSYNEQFF. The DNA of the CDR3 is TGTGCCAGTAGTATTGGGAGGGAGGGCTCCTACAATGAGCAGTTCTTC.